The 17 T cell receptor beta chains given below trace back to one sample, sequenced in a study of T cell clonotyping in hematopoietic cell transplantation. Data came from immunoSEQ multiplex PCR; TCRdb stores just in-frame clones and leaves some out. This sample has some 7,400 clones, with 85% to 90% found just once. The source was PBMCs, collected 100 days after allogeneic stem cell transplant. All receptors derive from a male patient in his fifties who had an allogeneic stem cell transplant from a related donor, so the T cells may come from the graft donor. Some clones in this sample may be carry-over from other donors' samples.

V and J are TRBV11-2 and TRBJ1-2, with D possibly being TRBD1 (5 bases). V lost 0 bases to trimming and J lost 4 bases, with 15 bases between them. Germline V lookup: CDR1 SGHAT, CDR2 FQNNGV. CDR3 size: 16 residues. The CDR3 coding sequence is TGTGCCAGCAGCTTAGATCGGGGACCGGGCGCCTATGGCTACACCTTC. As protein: CASSLDRGPGAYGYTF.

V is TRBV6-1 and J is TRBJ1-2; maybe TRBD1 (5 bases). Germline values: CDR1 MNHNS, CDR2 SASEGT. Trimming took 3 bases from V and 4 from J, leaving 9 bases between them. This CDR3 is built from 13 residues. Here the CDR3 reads CASSEIQGYGYTF. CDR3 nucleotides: TGTGCCAGCAGTGAGATCCAGGGCTATGGCTACACCTTC.

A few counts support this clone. CDR3 region: CASSIVGLNTGELFF. Written as DNA, the CDR3 is TGTGCCAGTAGTATTGTGGGACTAAACACCGGGGAGCTGTTTTTT. The chain employs TRBV19 and TRBJ2-2; 7 nucleotides agree with TRBD2. CDR1 is LNHDA and CDR2 is SQIVND in the germline V gene (reference sequence). J lost 2 bases, V lost 3 bases, and 3 bases had no gene match. The length of the CDR3 is 15 residues.

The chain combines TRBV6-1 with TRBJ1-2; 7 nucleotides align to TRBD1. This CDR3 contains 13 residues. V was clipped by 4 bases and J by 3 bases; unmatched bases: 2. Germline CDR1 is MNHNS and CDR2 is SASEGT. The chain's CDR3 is CASSATGYYGYTF. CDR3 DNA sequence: TGTGCCAGCAGTGCGACAGGGTACTATGGCTACACCTTC.

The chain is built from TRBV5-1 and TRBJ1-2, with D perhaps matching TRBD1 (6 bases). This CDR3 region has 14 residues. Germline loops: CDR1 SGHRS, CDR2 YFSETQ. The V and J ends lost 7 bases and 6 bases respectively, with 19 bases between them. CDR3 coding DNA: TGCGCCAGCCGCGCTGGGACATCCGATAATGGCTACACCTTC. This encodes CASRAGTSDNGYTF.

CDR3 amino acids: CASRTRWTGSYEQYF. The CDR3 region has the DNA TGTGCCAGTAGGACGAGGTGGACAGGTTCCTACGAGCAGTACTTC. The genes are TRBV14 and TRBJ2-5; TRBD1 agrees at 7 bases. The DNA end is a closer match to TRBJ2-7, so the J assignment may be wrong. The V gene's germline CDR1 is SGHDN and CDR2 FVKESK. The CDR3 is 15 amino acids.

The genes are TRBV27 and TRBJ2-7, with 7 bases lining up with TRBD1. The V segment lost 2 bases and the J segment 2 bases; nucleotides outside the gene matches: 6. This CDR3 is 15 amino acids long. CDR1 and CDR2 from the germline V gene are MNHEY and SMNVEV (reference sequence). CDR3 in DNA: TGTGCCAGCAGTTTAGGGGACAGTTACGCCTACGAGCAGTACTTC. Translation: CASSLGDSYAYEQYF.

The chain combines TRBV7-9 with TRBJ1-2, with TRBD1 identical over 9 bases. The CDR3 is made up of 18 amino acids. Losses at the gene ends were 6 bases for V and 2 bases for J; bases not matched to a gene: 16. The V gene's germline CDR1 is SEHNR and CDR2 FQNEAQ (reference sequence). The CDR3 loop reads CASSSSGTGSSGNYGYTF. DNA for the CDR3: TGTGCCAGCAGTTCCTCCGGGACAGGGTCTTCAGGGAACTATGGCTACACCTTC.

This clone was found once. CDR3: CASSLTGRTQETQYF. CDR3 DNA sequence: TGTGCCAGCAGTTTAACGGGGAGAACCCAAGAGACCCAGTACTTC. The chain has TRBV28 and TRBJ2-5; D may be TRBD2 (5 bases). CDR1 is MDHEN, CDR2 SYDVKM, per germline. The CDR3 is 15 residues long. V was clipped by 2 bases and J by 1 base, with 11 bases between them.

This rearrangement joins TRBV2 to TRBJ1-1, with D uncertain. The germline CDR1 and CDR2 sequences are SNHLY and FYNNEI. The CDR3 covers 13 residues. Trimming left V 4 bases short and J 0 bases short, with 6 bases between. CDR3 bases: TGTGCCAGCAGTGTGGACTTGAACACTGAAGCTTTCTTT. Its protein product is CASSVDLNTEAFF. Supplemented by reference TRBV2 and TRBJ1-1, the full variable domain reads EPEVTQTPSHQVTQMGQEVILRCVPISNHLYFYWYRQILGQKVEFLVSFYNNEISEKSEIFDDQFSVERPDGSNFTLKIRSTKLEDSAMYFCASSVDLNTEAFFGQGTRLTVV.

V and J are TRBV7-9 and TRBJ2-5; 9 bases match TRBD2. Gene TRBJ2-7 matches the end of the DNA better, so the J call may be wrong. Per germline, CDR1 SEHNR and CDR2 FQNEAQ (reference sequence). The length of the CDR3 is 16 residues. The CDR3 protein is CASSTLAGVVSYEQYF. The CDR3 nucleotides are TGTGCCAGCAGCACCTTAGCGGGAGTGGTTTCCTACGAGCAGTACTTC.

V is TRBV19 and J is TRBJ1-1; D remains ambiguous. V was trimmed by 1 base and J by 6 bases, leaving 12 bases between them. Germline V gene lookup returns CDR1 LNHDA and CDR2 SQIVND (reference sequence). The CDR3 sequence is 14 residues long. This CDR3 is CASSIAEGIAEAFF. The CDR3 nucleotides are TGTGCCAGTAGTATAGCGGAGGGTATCGCTGAAGCTTTCTTT.

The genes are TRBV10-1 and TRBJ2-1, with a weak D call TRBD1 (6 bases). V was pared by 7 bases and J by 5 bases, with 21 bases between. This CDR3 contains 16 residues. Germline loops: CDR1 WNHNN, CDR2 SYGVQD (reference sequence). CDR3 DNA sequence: TGCGCCAGCAAGCCCCGGACAGCCGTCACCAACAATGAGCAGTTCTTC. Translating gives CASKPRTAVTNNEQFF.

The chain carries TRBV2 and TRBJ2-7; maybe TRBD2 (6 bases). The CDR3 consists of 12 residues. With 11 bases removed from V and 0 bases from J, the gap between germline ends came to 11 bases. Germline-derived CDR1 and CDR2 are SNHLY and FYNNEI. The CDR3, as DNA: TGTGCCGGAGGGACGGACTCCTACGAGCAGTACTTC. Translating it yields CAGGTDSYEQYF.

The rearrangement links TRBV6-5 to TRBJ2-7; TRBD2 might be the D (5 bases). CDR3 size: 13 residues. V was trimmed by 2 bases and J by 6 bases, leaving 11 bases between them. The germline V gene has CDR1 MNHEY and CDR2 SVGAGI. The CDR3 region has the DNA TGTGCCAGCAGTTACGGACGGGATCGCGAGCAGTACTTC. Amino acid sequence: CASSYGRDREQYF.

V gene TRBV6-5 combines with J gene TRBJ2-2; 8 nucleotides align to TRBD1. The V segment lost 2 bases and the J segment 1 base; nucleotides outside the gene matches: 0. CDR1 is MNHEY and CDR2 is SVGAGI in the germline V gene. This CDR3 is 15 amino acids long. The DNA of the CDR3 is TGTGCCAGCAGTTACGGGACAGGGAACACCGGGGAGCTGTTTTTT. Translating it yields CASSYGTGNTGELFF.

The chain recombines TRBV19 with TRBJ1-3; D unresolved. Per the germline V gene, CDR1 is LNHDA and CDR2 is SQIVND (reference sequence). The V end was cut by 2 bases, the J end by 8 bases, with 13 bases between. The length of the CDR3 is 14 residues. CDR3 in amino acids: CASSITRGRDTIYF. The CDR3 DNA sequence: TGTGCCAGTAGTATAACTCGCGGGCGGGACACCATATATTTT.